This T cell receptor (beta chain) stems from a study of human T cells and chemical hapten exposure. Trimming took 4 bases from V and 1 from J, leaving 8 bases between them. The CDR3 length is 15 residues. CDR1 MNHNY and CDR2 SVGAGI come from the germline V gene (reference sequence). Time point meaning: patch test 1, 2 weeks after DPC sensitization. Treatment described: therapeutic diphenylcyclopropenone sensitization with weekly scalp DPC. Every donor had alopecia and was 18 to 70 years old; all were suitable for DPC. The total RNA was obtained from whole blood that was not fractionated. Single cDNA molecules in the library carried unique molecular identifiers attached during preparation. TCRdb independently ran MiXCR on the RACE reads; one entry per CDR3 protein. The table records about 100,000 distinct CDR3 sequences, roughly 11% of them present only once.

The chain recombines TRBV6-6 with TRBJ2-6; D remains ambiguous. The origin of this receptor is a woman in her 40s with alopecia areata. Some clones in this sample may be carry-over from other donors' samples. The source material was whole blood, sampled in connection with sensitization to the hapten diphenylcyclopropenone (DPC). CDR3 residues: CASSLSPSGANVLTF. CDR3 nucleotides: TGTGCCAGCAGTTTATCCCCTTCTGGGGCCAACGTCCTGACTTTC.